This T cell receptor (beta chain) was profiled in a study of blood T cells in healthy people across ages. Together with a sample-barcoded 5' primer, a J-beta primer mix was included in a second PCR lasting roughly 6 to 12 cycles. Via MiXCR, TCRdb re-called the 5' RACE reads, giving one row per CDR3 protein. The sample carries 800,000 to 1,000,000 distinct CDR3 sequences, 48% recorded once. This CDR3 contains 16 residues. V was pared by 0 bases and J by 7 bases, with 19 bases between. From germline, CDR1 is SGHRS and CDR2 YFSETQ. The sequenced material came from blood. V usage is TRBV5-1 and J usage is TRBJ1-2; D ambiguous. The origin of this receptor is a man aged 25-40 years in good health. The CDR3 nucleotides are TGCGCCAGCAGCTTGGTAGCCGGGCCCGCCGGTAGTGGCTACACCTTC. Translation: CASSLVAGPAGSGYTF.